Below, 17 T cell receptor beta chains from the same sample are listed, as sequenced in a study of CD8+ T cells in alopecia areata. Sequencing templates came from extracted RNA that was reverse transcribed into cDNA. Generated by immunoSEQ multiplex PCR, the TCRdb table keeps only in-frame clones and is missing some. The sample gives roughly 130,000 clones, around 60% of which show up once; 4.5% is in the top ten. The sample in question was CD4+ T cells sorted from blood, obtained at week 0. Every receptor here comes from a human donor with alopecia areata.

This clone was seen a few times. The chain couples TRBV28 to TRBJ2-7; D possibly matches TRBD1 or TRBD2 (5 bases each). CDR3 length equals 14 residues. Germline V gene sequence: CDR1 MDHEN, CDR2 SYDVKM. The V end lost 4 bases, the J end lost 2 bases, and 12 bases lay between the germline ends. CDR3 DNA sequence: TGTGCCAGCAGTTGGGACCTGGGGGCCTACGAGCAGTACTTC. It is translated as CASSWDLGAYEQYF.

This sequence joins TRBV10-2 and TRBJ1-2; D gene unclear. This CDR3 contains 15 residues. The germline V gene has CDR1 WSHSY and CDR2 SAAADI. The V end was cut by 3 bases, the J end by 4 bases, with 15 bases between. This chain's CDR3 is CASSDPTLALYGYTF. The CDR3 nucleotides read TGCGCCAGCAGTGACCCGACACTGGCCCTCTATGGCTACACCTTC.

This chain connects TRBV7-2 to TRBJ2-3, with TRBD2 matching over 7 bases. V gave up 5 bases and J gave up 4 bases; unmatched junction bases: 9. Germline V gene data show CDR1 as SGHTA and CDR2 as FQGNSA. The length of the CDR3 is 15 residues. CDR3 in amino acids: CASSKAGPLADTQYF. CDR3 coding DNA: TGTGCCAGCAGCAAAGCGGGGCCGCTGGCAGATACGCAGTATTTT.

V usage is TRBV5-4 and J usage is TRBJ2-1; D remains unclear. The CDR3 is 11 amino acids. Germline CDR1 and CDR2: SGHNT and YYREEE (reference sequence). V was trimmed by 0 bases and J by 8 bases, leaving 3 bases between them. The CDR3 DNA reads TGTGCCAGCAGCTTGGAATATGAGCAGTTCTTC. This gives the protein CASSLEYEQFF.

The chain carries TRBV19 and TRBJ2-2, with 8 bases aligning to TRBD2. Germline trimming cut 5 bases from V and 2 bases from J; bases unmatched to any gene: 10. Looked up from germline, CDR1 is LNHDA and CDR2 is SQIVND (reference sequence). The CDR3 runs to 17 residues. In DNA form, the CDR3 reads TGTGCCAGTAGTGACCCTGGGGGACTAGGAAACACCGGGGAGCTGTTTTTT. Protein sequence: CASSDPGGLGNTGELFF.

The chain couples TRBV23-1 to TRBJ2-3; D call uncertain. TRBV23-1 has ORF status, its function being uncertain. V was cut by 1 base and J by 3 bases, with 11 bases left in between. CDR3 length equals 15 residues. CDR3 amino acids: CASSQFMQVTDTQYF. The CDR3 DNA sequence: TGCGCCAGCAGTCAATTTATGCAGGTGACAGATACGCAGTATTTT.

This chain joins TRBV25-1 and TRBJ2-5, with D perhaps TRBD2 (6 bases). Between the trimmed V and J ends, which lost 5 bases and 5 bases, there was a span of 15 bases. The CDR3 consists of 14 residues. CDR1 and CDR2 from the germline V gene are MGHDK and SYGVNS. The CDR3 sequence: CASSPHSSVETQYF. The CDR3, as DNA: TGTGCCAGCAGTCCCCATTCTAGCGTCGAGACCCAGTACTTC.

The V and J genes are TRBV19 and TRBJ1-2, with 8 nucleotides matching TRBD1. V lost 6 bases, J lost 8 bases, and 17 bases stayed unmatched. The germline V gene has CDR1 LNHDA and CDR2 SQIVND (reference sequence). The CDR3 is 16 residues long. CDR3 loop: CASSPGGTGVPWGYTF. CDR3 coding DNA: TGTGCCAGTAGCCCCGGGGGGACAGGTGTCCCTTGGGGCTACACCTTC.

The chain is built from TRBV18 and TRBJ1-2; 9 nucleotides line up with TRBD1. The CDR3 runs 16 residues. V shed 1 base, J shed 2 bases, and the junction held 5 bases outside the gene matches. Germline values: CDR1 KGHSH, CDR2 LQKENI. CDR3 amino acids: CASSPLEGTGNYGYTF. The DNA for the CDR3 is TGTGCCAGCTCACCACTTGAAGGGACAGGGAACTATGGCTACACCTTC.

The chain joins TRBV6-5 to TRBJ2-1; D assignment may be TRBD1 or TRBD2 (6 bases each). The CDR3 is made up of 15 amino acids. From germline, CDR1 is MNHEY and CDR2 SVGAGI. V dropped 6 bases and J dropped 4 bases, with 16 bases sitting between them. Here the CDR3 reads CASSLWGAVYNEQFF. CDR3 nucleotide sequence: TGTGCCAGCAGCCTATGGGGGGCCGTATACAATGAGCAGTTCTTC.

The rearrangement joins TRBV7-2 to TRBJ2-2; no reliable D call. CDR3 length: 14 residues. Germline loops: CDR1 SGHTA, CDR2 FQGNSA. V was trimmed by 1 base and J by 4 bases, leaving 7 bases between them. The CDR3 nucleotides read TGTGCCAGCAGCTTAGGGACCCTCACCGGGGAGCTGTTTTTT. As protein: CASSLGTLTGELFF.

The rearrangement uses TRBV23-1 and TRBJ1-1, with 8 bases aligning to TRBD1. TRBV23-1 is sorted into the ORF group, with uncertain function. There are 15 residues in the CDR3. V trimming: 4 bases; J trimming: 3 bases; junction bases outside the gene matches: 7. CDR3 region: CASSPTGVRHTEAFF. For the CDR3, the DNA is TGCGCCAGCAGTCCGACAGGGGTTCGGCACACTGAAGCTTTCTTT.

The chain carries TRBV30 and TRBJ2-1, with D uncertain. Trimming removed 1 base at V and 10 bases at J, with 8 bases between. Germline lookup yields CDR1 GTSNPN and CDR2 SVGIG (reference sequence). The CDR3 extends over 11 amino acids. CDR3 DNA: TGTGCCTGGAGTGCGGTGAGAGAGCAGTTCTTC. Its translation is CAWSAVREQFF.

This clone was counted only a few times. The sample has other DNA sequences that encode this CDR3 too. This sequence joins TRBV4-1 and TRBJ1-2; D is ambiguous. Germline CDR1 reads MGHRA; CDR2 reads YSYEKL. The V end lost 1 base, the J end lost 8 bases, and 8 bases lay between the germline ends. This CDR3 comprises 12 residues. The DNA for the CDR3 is TGCGCCAGCAGCCAAGTGGGTTACGGCTACACCTTC. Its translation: CASSQVGYGYTF.

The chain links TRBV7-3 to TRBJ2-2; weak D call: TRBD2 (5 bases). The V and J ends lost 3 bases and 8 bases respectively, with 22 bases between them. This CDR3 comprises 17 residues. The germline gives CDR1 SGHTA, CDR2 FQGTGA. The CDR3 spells CASSLSVVGPTGGELFF. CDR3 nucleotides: TGTGCCAGCAGCTTGTCCGTCGTCGGGCCTACGGGAGGGGAGCTGTTTTTT.

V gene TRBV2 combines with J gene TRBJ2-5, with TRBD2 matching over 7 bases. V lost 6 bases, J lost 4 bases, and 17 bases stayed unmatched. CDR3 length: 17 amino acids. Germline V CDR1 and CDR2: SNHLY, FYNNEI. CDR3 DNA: TGTGCCAGCAGGGGGGGGAGCGCCAGAGCGGGGTCAGAGACCCAGTACTTC. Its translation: CASRGGSARAGSETQYF.

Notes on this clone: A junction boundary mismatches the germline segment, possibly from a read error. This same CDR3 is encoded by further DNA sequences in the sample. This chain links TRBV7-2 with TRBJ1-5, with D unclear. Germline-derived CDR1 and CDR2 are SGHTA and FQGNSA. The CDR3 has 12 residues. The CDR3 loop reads CASSSIFQPQHF. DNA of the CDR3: TGTGCCAGCAGCTCCATTTTCCAGCCACAGCATTTT.